The 20 T cell receptor beta chains below were found in one sample sequenced in a study of T cells in Graves' hyperthyroidism and ophthalmopathy. TCR beta CDR3 sequences were amplified from RNA transcripts. HTBI primers were employed in a first-round RT-PCR of the TCR CDR3. MiXCR, applied by TCRdb to the multiplex PCR reads, yields one record per CDR3 protein. The repertoire holds hundreds of thousands of distinct CDR3 sequences, with approximately 17% as singletons. Sequenced: blood. Receptors originate from a woman aged 60-75 years with Graves' ophthalmopathy.

This clonotype has just a few counts. V and J are TRBV6-1 and TRBJ2-4, with D uncertain. From germline, CDR1 is MNHNS and CDR2 SASEGT. V gave up 6 bases and J gave up 6 bases, with 21 bases separating them. The CDR3 extends over 16 amino acids. CDR3 loop: CASRPWNAAVGNIQYF. Written as DNA, the CDR3 is TGTGCCAGCAGGCCTTGGAACGCCGCGGTCGGAAACATTCAGTACTTC.

Comment on this clonotype: This may be a read error, as it is one base from a much larger clone. The DNA for the CDR3 is TGTGCCAGCAGTGCGTATCCCCCCAAGAGCTCCTACGAGCAGTACTTC. This translates into CASSAYPPKSSYEQYF. This chain connects TRBV28 to TRBJ2-7; D ambiguous. CDR1 and CDR2 from the germline V gene are MDHEN and SYDVKM. This CDR3 contains 16 residues. The ends were cut back, 5 bases at V and 0 bases at J, with 17 bases in the middle.

This clonotype has just one count. The chain recombines TRBV5-6 with TRBJ2-2; possibly TRBD2 for D (5 bases). Looked up from germline, CDR1 is SGHDT and CDR2 is YYEEEE. The CDR3 has 15 residues. The V and J ends lost 0 bases and 0 bases respectively, with 6 bases between them. The chain's CDR3 is CASSLGSANTGELFF. The CDR3 DNA sequence: TGTGCCAGCAGCTTGGGTAGCGCGAACACCGGGGAGCTGTTTTTT.

There are many counts of this clonotype. This rearrangement joins TRBV11-2 to TRBJ1-6; maybe TRBD1 (5 bases). Germline V CDR1 and CDR2: SGHAT, FQNNGV. Trimming took off 5 bases at V and 7 bases at J, with 12 bases between the two ends. The CDR3 totals 14 residues. The chain's CDR3 is CASSETGLNSPLHF. CDR3 nucleotide sequence: TGTGCCAGCAGCGAAACAGGCCTAAATTCACCCCTCCACTTT.

This clonotype occurred many times. The rearrangement joins TRBV18 to TRBJ2-1; TRBD2 matches at 10 bases. After removal of 0 bases from V and 8 bases from J, the junction contained 7 bases not matched to a gene. CDR3 size: 16 residues. Germline V lookup: CDR1 KGHSH, CDR2 LQKENI. The CDR3 coding sequence is TGTGCCAGCTCACCACCGGGCCTAGCGGGAGTATATGAGCAGTTCTTC. This gives the protein CASSPPGLAGVYEQFF.

This clonotype was counted ten times or more. The chain couples TRBV7-2 to TRBJ1-1; D uncertain. CDR1 SGHTA and CDR2 FQGNSA come from the germline V gene. V dropped 1 base and J dropped 4 bases, with 7 bases sitting between them. The CDR3 contains 13 residues. The CDR3 loop reads CASSLVGSTEAFF. CDR3 nucleotide sequence: TGTGCCAGCAGCTTAGTGGGGAGCACTGAAGCTTTCTTT. The full variable domain, its missing parts supplied by reference TRBV7-2 and TRBJ1-1, is GAGVSQSPSNKVTEKGKDVELRCDPISGHTALYWYRQSLGQGLEFLIYFQGNSAPDKSGLPSDRFSAERTGGSVSTLTIQRTQQEDSAVYLCASSLVGSTEAFFGQGTRLTVV.

This clonotype was seen repeatedly, ten times or more. The chain employs TRBV28 and TRBJ1-3; D is unresolved. The V gene's germline CDR1 is MDHEN and CDR2 SYDVKM. V lost 7 bases, J lost 0 bases, and 13 bases lay in between. The CDR3 sequence is 15 residues long. CDR3 sequence: CASTRSMLSGNTIYF. As DNA, the CDR3 is TGTGCCAGCACCAGGTCTATGCTCTCTGGAAACACCATATATTTT.

The CDR3 sequence is CASSLWASGQYF. The DNA of the CDR3 is TGTGCCAGCAGCTTATGGGCTAGCGGACAGTATTTT. The rearrangement links TRBV7-2 to TRBJ2-3, with 7 bases aligning to TRBD2. J lost 12 bases, V lost 2 bases, and 5 bases had no gene match. This CDR3 region has 12 residues. CDR1 and CDR2 from the germline V gene are SGHTA and FQGNSA.

In its sample, this clonotype was seen many times. CDR3 nucleotides: TGCGCCAGCAGCTTCTGGGCTAGCTCTGGGGCCAACGTCCTGACTTTC. It encodes CASSFWASSGANVLTF. The chain links TRBV5-1 to TRBJ2-6; D call uncertain. The CDR3 consists of 16 residues. V gave up 2 bases and J gave up 0 bases, with 9 bases separating them. The germline gives CDR1 SGHRS, CDR2 YFSETQ.

This chain joins TRBV19 and TRBJ1-1, with unresolved D. In germline, CDR1 is LNHDA, CDR2 SQIVND (reference sequence). Trimming shortened V by 6 bases and J by 6 bases, and 14 bases separated the two germline ends. There are 13 residues in the CDR3. The chain's CDR3 is CASRFSTGSEAFF. The CDR3 DNA sequence: TGTGCCAGTAGATTTTCAACCGGCTCTGAAGCTTTCTTT. Together with reference TRBV19 and TRBJ1-1, the CDR3 gives the full variable domain: DGGITQSPKYLFRKEGQNVTLSCEQNLNHDAMYWYRQDPGQGLRLIYYSQIVNDFQKGDIAEGYSVSREKKESFPLTVTSAQKNPTAFYLCASRFSTGSEAFFGQGTRLTVV.

This chain connects TRBV5-8 to TRBJ2-6; D gene unclear. CDR1 SGHTS and CDR2 YDEGEE come from the germline V gene. This CDR3 comprises 16 residues. Between the trimmed V and J ends, which lost 0 bases and 0 bases, there was a span of 7 bases. CDR3 bases: TGTGCCAGCAGCTTGGGGGCAATCTCTGGGGCCAACGTCCTGACTTTC. Translated: CASSLGAISGANVLTF.

This clonotype showed up many times. V is TRBV13 and J is TRBJ2-7; 9 nucleotides align to TRBD1. This CDR3 has 13 residues. Per germline, CDR1 PRHDT and CDR2 FYEKMQ (reference sequence). After removal of 6 bases from V and 3 bases from J, the junction contained 3 bases not matched to a gene. Written as DNA, the CDR3 is TGTGCCAGCAGTTCGGGACAGGGCTACGAGCAGTACTTC. Protein: CASSSGQGYEQYF.

This clonotype has only a few counts. V gene TRBV9 combines with J gene TRBJ2-2; tentatively, D is TRBD2 (6 bases). The V and J ends lost 6 bases and 3 bases respectively, with 12 bases between them. The V gene's germline CDR1 is SGDLS and CDR2 YYNGEE. The CDR3 has 14 residues. The CDR3 DNA is TGTGCCAGCACCCTTGCGGGGTACACCGGGGAGCTGTTTTTT. Translating it yields CASTLAGYTGELFF.

This clonotype was observed at least ten times. The gene calls are TRBV6-2 or TRBV6-3 and TRBJ2-2; the D is unclear. CDR1 and CDR2 from the germline V gene are MNHEY and SVGEGT. Trimming pared 6 bases from V and 8 bases from J, leaving 7 bases between. The CDR3 extends over 11 amino acids. DNA of the CDR3: TGTGCCAGCAGGGATCGGGGGGAGCTGTTTTTT. Protein: CASRDRGELFF.

In this sample, this clonotype turned up a few times. The chain couples TRBV9 to TRBJ2-3; TRBD2 aligns across 9 bases. This CDR3 has 15 residues. Germline CDR1 and CDR2: SGDLS and YYNGEE. V lost 0 bases to trimming and J lost 4 bases; unmatched junction nucleotides: 3. CDR3 loop: CASSVGTSEADTQYF. The CDR3 region has the DNA TGTGCCAGCAGCGTAGGGACTAGCGAGGCAGATACGCAGTATTTT.

This clonotype was detected a few times. The rearrangement links TRBV20-1 to TRBJ1-1; 10 bases are shared with TRBD1. The V gene's germline CDR1 is DFQATT and CDR2 SNEGSKA (reference sequence). The CDR3 is 14 residues long. J was trimmed by 5 bases and V by 5 bases; bases with no gene match: 8. DNA of the CDR3: TGCAGTGCTCCTGACAGGGGGCGAGGAACTGAAGCTTTCTTT. This gives the protein CSAPDRGRGTEAFF.

This clonotype was seen a single time. This clone may be a read error of a much larger clone one base away. The chain employs TRBV20-1 and TRBJ2-5; perhaps TRBD2 as D (6 bases). The CDR3 runs to 14 residues. From germline, CDR1 is DFQATT and CDR2 SNEGSKA (reference sequence). Trimming cost V 3 bases and J 5 bases, with 16 bases left between them. The CDR3 protein is CSASQLGRGETQYF. The CDR3 DNA reads TGCAGTGCTAGTCAGCTGGGACGGGGGGAGACCCAGTACTTC.

This clonotype appeared a few times. The chain carries TRBV27 and TRBJ2-2; D remains unclear. Germline values: CDR1 MNHEY, CDR2 SMNVEV (reference sequence). The ends were cut back, 1 base at V and 10 bases at J, with 10 bases in the middle. The CDR3 is 13 amino acids. The CDR3 loop reads CASSLLLRSELFF. CDR3 bases: TGTGCCAGCAGTTTATTGTTGCGATCGGAGCTGTTTTTT.

This clonotype was found many times. The chain's CDR3 is CASSYRPTGGHEQYF. The CDR3 DNA is TGTGCCAGCAGTTACCGGCCGACAGGGGGGCACGAGCAGTACTTC. This chain connects TRBV6-1 to TRBJ2-7, with 9 positions matching TRBD1. Germline V gene data show CDR1 as MNHNS and CDR2 as SASEGT. This CDR3 contains 15 residues. After removal of 5 bases from V and 5 bases from J, the junction contained 10 bases not matched to a gene.

In its sample, this clonotype was seen many times. The J gene is TRBJ1-1, the V gene TRBV7-9; no clear D. In germline, CDR1 is SEHNR, CDR2 FQNEAQ (reference sequence). Trimming took 1 base from V and 0 from J, leaving 3 bases between them. This CDR3 region has 13 residues. Written as DNA, the CDR3 is TGTGCCAGCAGCTTAGAGCTGAACACTGAAGCTTTCTTT. It translates to CASSLELNTEAFF.